The 13 T cell receptor beta chains listed next were all sequenced from one sample in a study of Graves' ophthalmopathy and Graves' hyperthyroidism. RNA served as the template for amplifying TCR beta CDR3 regions. After a first-round RT-PCR with HTBI primers, a second-round multiplex PCR was run. From the multiplex PCR reads, TCRdb called clonotypes with MiXCR, one entry per CDR3 protein. The profile shows about 480,000 distinct CDR3 sequences, roughly an eighth of them singletons. Sequenced sample: blood. Receptors were obtained from a woman between 25 and 40 years old with Graves' ophthalmopathy.

This clonotype was counted ten times or more. The chain has TRBV20-1 and TRBJ1-5, with TRBD1 identical over 9 bases. There are 19 residues in the CDR3. The germline V gene encodes CDR1 DFQATT and CDR2 SNEGSKA (reference sequence). V dropped 3 bases and J dropped 0; count of bases not matched to a gene: 15. The CDR3: CSASRPPGTGYYSNQPQHF. DNA for the CDR3: TGCAGTGCTAGCCGACCCCCTGGGACAGGGTATTATAGCAATCAGCCCCAGCATTTT.

As to this clonotype: This may be a read error, as it is one base from a much larger clone. V gene TRBV2 combines with J gene TRBJ1-6, with D tentatively TRBD1 (5 bases). The length of the CDR3 is 15 residues. V lost 3 bases to trimming and J lost 10 bases, with 16 bases between them. Germline CDR1 is SNHLY and CDR2 is FYNNEI. CDR3 protein: CASSEGGVHISPLHF. In DNA, the CDR3 is TGTGCCAGCAGTGAGGGAGGGGTGCACATCTCACCCCTCCACTTT.

This clonotype was seen at least ten times. The rearrangement links TRBV28 to TRBJ2-6; the D gene is possibly TRBD1 (6 bases). The CDR3 sequence is 16 residues long. CDR1 and CDR2 (germline): MDHEN, SYDVKM. V was pared by 5 bases and J by 4 bases, with 15 bases between. The CDR3 reads CASSLNPGAGANVLTF. The CDR3 region has the DNA TGTGCCAGCAGTCTAAACCCAGGGGCCGGGGCCAACGTCCTGACTTTC.

The chain recombines TRBV6-1 with TRBJ2-5; TRBD1 matches at 12 bases. CDR3 size: 15 residues. After removal of 6 bases from V and 5 bases from J, the junction contained 7 bases not matched to a gene. Germline V gene data show CDR1 as MNHNS and CDR2 as SASEGT. The CDR3, as DNA: TGTGCCAGCAGGCCGGGACAGGGGGCCCGGGAGACCCAGTACTTC. As protein: CASRPGQGARETQYF.

This clonotype was seen ten or more times. This chain uses TRBV10-3 with TRBJ2-7; either TRBD1 or TRBD2 may fit D (6 bases each). The germline V gene has CDR1 ENHRY and CDR2 SYGVKD. The V gene lost 8 bases and the J gene lost 2 bases, with 13 bases spanning the gap. This CDR3 spans 13 amino acids. The CDR3 nucleotides read TGTGCCATCTTGGGGGGCGAAGCCTACGAGCAGTACTTC. Its translation: CAILGGEAYEQYF.

This clonotype showed up many times. The chain is built from TRBV6-1 and TRBJ2-5; the match to TRBD2 covers 10 bases. Germline V lookup: CDR1 MNHNS, CDR2 SASEGT. This CDR3 is built from 16 residues. The V gene end was trimmed by 7 bases and the J gene end by 5 bases; junction bases not matched to a gene: 13. The CDR3 bases are TGTGCCAGCACCCCCGGTTGGGGTAGCGGGAGGGAGACCCAGTACTTC. Encoded protein: CASTPGWGSGRETQYF.

This clonotype was found many times. The chain employs TRBV12-3 or TRBV12-4 and TRBJ1-1; unclear D gene. Trimming left V 4 bases short and J 7 bases short, with 13 bases between. The CDR3 totals 13 residues. CDR3 amino acids: CASSSDRWNEAFF. The CDR3 coding sequence is TGTGCCAGCAGTTCAGACCGATGGAATGAAGCTTTCTTT.

Worth noting for this clonotype: An end of the junction does not agree with germline; a read error may underlie this. The chain links TRBV12-3 or TRBV12-4 to TRBJ1-2, with D perhaps TRBD1 (5 bases). CDR3 size: 12 residues. The CDR3 coding sequence is TGTGCCAGCAGTCTCGGGGGAAGTGGCTACGCCTTC. It encodes CASSLGGSGYAF.

This clonotype was detected many times. The rearrangement links TRBV12-3 or TRBV12-4 to TRBJ2-2; TRBD2 aligns across 8 bases. CDR3 length equals 15 residues. The V and J ends lost 6 bases and 6 bases, in that order; junction bases with no gene match: 9. CDR3 protein: CASSTRTGGPGELFF. DNA of the CDR3: TGTGCCAGCAGCACCCGAACGGGGGGGCCCGGGGAGCTGTTTTTT.

This clonotype was recorded many times. This chain links TRBV12-3 or TRBV12-4 with TRBJ2-7; D gene ambiguous. Trimming left V 4 bases short and J 7 bases short, with 8 bases between. This CDR3 is built from 11 residues. CDR3 bases: TGTGCCAGCAGTTCCCCTCGAGAGCAGTACTTC. Translating gives CASSSPREQYF.

In regard to this clonotype: A single base separates this from a much larger clone, so it may be a read error. This chain connects TRBV30 to TRBJ1-1, with D possibly matching TRBD1 (5 bases). Germline V lookup: CDR1 GTSNPN, CDR2 SVGIG (reference sequence). The CDR3 consists of 14 residues. The CDR3 is CAWCREAMNTEVFF. CDR3 coding DNA: TGTGCCTGGTGCAGGGAGGCCATGAACACTGAAGTTTTCTTT.

This clonotype has a count of ten or more. V usage is TRBV6-4 and J usage is TRBJ1-1; 9 bases agree with TRBD1. CDR1 and CDR2 (germline): MRHNA, SNTAGT. V dropped 2 bases and J dropped 1; count of bases not matched to a gene: 5. This CDR3 contains 16 residues. CDR3 protein: CASSDGQGWGNTEAFF. The CDR3 DNA sequence: TGTGCCAGCAGTGACGGACAGGGGTGGGGGAACACTGAAGCTTTCTTT.

The rearrangement joins TRBV27 to TRBJ2-7, with 7 nucleotides matching TRBD1. The CDR3 spans 12 residues. The germline V gene has CDR1 MNHEY and CDR2 SMNVEV (reference sequence). J lost 6 bases, V lost 4 bases, and 3 bases had no gene match. The CDR3 loop reads CASSSGTAEQYF. DNA of the CDR3: TGTGCCAGCAGTTCAGGGACAGCCGAGCAGTACTTC.